The sequence of this TCR beta chain was determined in a study of human T cells and chemical hapten exposure. Regarding time point: pre-sensitization, week 0. Noted treatment: therapeutic diphenylcyclopropenone sensitization with weekly scalp DPC. The V gene's germline CDR1 is SGDLS and CDR2 YYNGEE. The CDR3 has 14 residues. Trimming took 4 bases from V and 2 from J, leaving 11 bases between them. TCRdb reprocessed the RACE reads with MiXCR, giving one entry per CDR3 protein. The table has 190,000 or so distinct CDR3 sequences, nearly 30% seen once. This clonotype turned up a few times. The input for sequencing was whole blood, taken in connection with sensitization to the hapten diphenylcyclopropenone (DPC). This receptor was identified in a woman in her thirties with alopecia areata. Some clones in this sample may be carry-over from other donors' samples. V is TRBV9 and J is TRBJ2-3; D call uncertain. The CDR3 region is CASSPRAVTDTQYF. The CDR3 DNA is TGTGCCAGCAGCCCCCGGGCGGTCACAGATACGCAGTATTTT.